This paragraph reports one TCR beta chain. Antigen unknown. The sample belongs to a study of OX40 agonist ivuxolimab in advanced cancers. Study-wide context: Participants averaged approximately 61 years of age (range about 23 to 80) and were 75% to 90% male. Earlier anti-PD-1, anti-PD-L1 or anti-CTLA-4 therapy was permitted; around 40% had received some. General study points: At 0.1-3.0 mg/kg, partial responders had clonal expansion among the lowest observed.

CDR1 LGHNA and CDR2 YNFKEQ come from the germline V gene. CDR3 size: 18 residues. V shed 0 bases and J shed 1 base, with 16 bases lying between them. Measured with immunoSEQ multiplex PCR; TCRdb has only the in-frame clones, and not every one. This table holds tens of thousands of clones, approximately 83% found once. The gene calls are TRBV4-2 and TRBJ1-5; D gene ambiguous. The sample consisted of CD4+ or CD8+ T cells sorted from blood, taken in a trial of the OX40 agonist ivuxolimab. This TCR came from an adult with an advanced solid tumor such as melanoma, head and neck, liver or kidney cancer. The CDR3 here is CASSQDPGSQISNQPQHF. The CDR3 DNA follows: TGTGCCAGCAGCCAAGACCCGGGCAGTCAAATAAGCAATCAGCCCCAGCATTTT.